One and the same sample provided the 3 T cell receptor beta chains below, sequenced in a study of patients and donors after allogeneic stem cell transplantation (dated by TCRdb to 2020 to 2021). The receptor library was made with RT-PCR. This sample was sequenced with a NextSeq 550. TCRdb trimmed public reads at Q25 via fastp, called clones via MiXCR and kept in-frame beta chains. Every distinct CDR3 protein forms one entry, paired with its most common genes and DNA. The sample yields under 30,000 distinct CDR3 sequences; over 7% were counted once. 48% of the sample lies in the top ten. Sequenced input: blood, either unsorted or a sorted T cell fraction (not recorded which). Receptor source: a human donor who was either an allogeneic HSCT recipient or a stem cell or donor lymphocyte infusion donor (not recorded which). It is not recorded whose cells these are; they may come from a transplant donor.

The chain carries TRBV4-2 and TRBJ1-5; no firm D call. The V end was cut by 0 bases, the J end by 7 bases, with 13 bases between. The CDR3 length is 15 residues. Germline assignment: CDR1 LGHNA and CDR2 YNFKEQ. CDR3 protein: CASSQDGDYGQPQHF. The CDR3 bases are TGTGCCAGCAGCCAAGATGGGGATTACGGGCAGCCCCAGCATTTT.

There are many counts of this clonotype. V and J are TRBV5-6 and TRBJ2-2, with 7 bases matching TRBD1. The J segment lost 6 bases and the V segment lost 6 bases, leaving 8 bases of the junction unmatched. The germline CDR1 and CDR2 sequences are SGHDT and YYEEEE. The CDR3 runs 14 residues. CDR3 amino acids: CASNRQGRAGELFF. The CDR3 DNA reads TGTGCCAGCAACCGACAGGGAAGGGCCGGGGAGCTGTTTTTT.

This clonotype showed up many times. The rearrangement uses TRBV18 and TRBJ1-5, with unresolved D. Trimming pared 0 bases from V and 6 bases from J, leaving 9 bases between. The CDR3 contains 14 residues. Germline CDR1 KGHSH, CDR2 LQKENI. CDR3 sequence: CASSPPGPGQPQHF. The CDR3 DNA is TGTGCCAGCTCACCACCAGGGCCGGGTCAGCCCCAGCATTTT.